Below are 13 T cell receptor beta chains sequenced from a single sample in a study of T cell changes during pregnancy in multiple sclerosis. Assay used: immunoSEQ multiplex PCR; TCRdb lists only in-frame clones, some missing. This table has more than 50,000 clones, 70% to 90% appearing once. The source material was peripheral blood, sampled in the first trimester of pregnancy. The receptors derive from a female donor with multiple sclerosis, enrolled in a pregnancy study.

The rearrangement links TRBV13 to TRBJ2-7; the D is unclear. With 2 bases removed from V and 6 bases from J, the gap between germline ends came to 8 bases. Germline values: CDR1 PRHDT, CDR2 FYEKMQ (reference sequence). The CDR3 consists of 12 residues. The CDR3 here is CASSLIRREQYF. CDR3 nucleotides: TGTGCCAGCAGCTTAATTCGTCGCGAGCAGTACTTC.

The chain couples TRBV10-3 to TRBJ1-4, with TRBD1 as a possible D gene (6 bases). Germline-derived CDR1 and CDR2 are ENHRY and SYGVKD. This CDR3 region has 14 residues. The V end was cut by 3 bases, the J end by 8 bases, with 13 bases between. CDR3 protein: CAISDDRPPEKLFF. CDR3 nucleotides: TGTGCCATCAGTGACGACAGGCCGCCCGAAAAACTGTTTTTT.

This CDR3 reads CASSLAGTGIPTVQYF. DNA for the CDR3: TGTGCCAGCAGCTTGGCCGGGACAGGAATTCCTACGGTGCAGTACTTC. This chain links TRBV5-4 with TRBJ2-7, with 8 bases matching TRBD1. Trimming took 0 bases from V and 9 from J; bases not matched to a gene: 14. The germline V gene has CDR1 SGHNT and CDR2 YYREEE (reference sequence). The CDR3 consists of 16 residues. Full variable domain (rest looked up from reference TRBV5-4 and TRBJ2-7): ETGVTQSPTHLIKTRGQQVTLRCSSQSGHNTVSWYQQALGQGPQFIFQYYREEENGRGNFPPRFSGLQFPNYSSELNVNALELDDSALYLCASSLAGTGIPTVQYFGPGTRLTVT.

The chain joins TRBV2 to TRBJ1-5; D ambiguous. The CDR3 consists of 13 residues. Germline V gene lookup returns CDR1 SNHLY and CDR2 FYNNEI. The germline V and J ends were trimmed by 1 base and 6 bases, with 7 bases remaining between them. The CDR3 loop is CASSEELAQPQHF. CDR3 DNA: TGTGCCAGCAGTGAAGAATTGGCTCAGCCCCAGCATTTT. The full variable domain, with the rest looked up from reference TRBV2 and TRBJ1-5, is EPEVTQTPSHQVTQMGQEVILRCVPISNHLYFYWYRQILGQKVEFLVSFYNNEISEKSEIFDDQFSVERPDGSNFTLKIRSTKLEDSAMYFCASSEELAQPQHFGDGTRLSIL.

The chain combines TRBV25-1 with TRBJ1-1; D not certain. This CDR3 has 12 amino acids. Trimming stripped 6 bases from V and 8 bases from J, with 13 bases between. CDR1 MGHDK and CDR2 SYGVNS come from the germline V gene. CDR3 sequence (DNA): TGTGCCAGCAGGACTCATCGCCCCGAAGCTTTCTTT. Protein sequence: CASRTHRPEAFF.

Sample share makes this clone medium-sized. V and J are TRBV6-4 and TRBJ2-3; no definite D call. The ends were cut back, 0 bases at V and 0 bases at J, with 7 bases in the middle. CDR3 length equals 15 residues. Germline CDR1 and CDR2: MRHNA and SNTAGT. CDR3 amino acids: CASSDSPGSTDTQYF. The DNA for the CDR3 is TGTGCCAGCAGTGACTCTCCAGGAAGCACAGATACGCAGTATTTT.

The genes are TRBV19 and TRBJ1-4; D is possibly TRBD1 (5 bases). Germline V gene data show CDR1 as LNHDA and CDR2 as SQIVND (reference sequence). The V end lost 3 bases, the J end lost 2 bases, and 13 bases lay between the germline ends. The CDR3 runs 16 residues. CDR3 amino acids: CASSIGGRATNEKLFF. The DNA of the CDR3 is TGTGCCAGTAGTATCGGGGGACGGGCTACTAATGAAAAACTGTTTTTT.

This chain joins TRBV14 and TRBJ1-2, with TRBD1 matching over 7 bases. J gave up 8 bases and V 0 bases, and 6 bases lay outside the gene matches. From germline, CDR1 is SGHDN and CDR2 FVKESK. CDR3 length: 14 amino acids. The CDR3 loop reads CASSQEEGAKGYTF. CDR3 DNA sequence: TGTGCCAGCAGCCAAGAGGAGGGGGCTAAAGGCTACACCTTC.

This clone has just one count. This sequence joins TRBV11-2 and TRBJ1-2, with a possible D match to TRBD1 (6 bases). The CDR3 runs 15 residues. Germline-derived CDR1 and CDR2 are SGHAT and FQNNGV. V was pared by 5 bases and J by 1 base, with 14 bases between. In nucleotides, the CDR3 is TGTGCCAGCAGCCCCCGGACAGCATTTAACTATGGCTACACCTTC. Amino acid sequence: CASSPRTAFNYGYTF.

J is TRBJ1-1 and V is TRBV4-1; 9 nucleotides agree with TRBD1. CDR1 MGHRA and CDR2 YSYEKL come from the germline V gene. CDR3 length: 21 residues. The V and J ends lost 0 bases and 4 bases, in that order; junction bases with no gene match: 21. CDR3 in amino acids: CASSQDYVGVGQGPGGTEAFF. The CDR3 region has the DNA TGCGCCAGCAGCCAAGATTATGTTGGTGTTGGACAGGGGCCTGGTGGCACTGAAGCTTTCTTT.

The gene calls are TRBV27 and TRBJ2-1, with 9 bases that match TRBD1. V trimming: 9 bases; J trimming: 3 bases; junction bases outside the gene matches: 9. Germline lookup yields CDR1 MNHEY and CDR2 SMNVEV (reference sequence). CDR3 length: 15 residues. The CDR3 is CASNQGTGIYNEQFF. The CDR3 DNA reads as TGTGCCAGTAACCAAGGGACAGGGATCTACAATGAGCAGTTCTTC.

V gene TRBV6-4 combines with J gene TRBJ1-2; no reliable D call. The ends were cut back, 0 bases at V and 4 bases at J, with 15 bases in the middle. The CDR3 spans 16 residues. The germline gives CDR1 MRHNA, CDR2 SNTAGT. CDR3 coding DNA: TGTGCCAGCAGTGACTCGAGGGAAGTCGGCATCTATGGCTACACCTTC. Amino acid sequence: CASSDSREVGIYGYTF.

The chain links TRBV4-2 to TRBJ1-3, with D possibly being TRBD1 (6 bases). Between the trimmed V and J ends, which lost 2 bases and 0 bases, there was a span of 8 bases. There are 15 residues in the CDR3. The germline V gene encodes CDR1 LGHNA and CDR2 YNFKEQ. The CDR3 sequence is CASSQLDSSGNTIYF. CDR3 in DNA: TGTGCCAGCAGCCAACTGGACAGCTCTGGAAACACCATATATTTT.